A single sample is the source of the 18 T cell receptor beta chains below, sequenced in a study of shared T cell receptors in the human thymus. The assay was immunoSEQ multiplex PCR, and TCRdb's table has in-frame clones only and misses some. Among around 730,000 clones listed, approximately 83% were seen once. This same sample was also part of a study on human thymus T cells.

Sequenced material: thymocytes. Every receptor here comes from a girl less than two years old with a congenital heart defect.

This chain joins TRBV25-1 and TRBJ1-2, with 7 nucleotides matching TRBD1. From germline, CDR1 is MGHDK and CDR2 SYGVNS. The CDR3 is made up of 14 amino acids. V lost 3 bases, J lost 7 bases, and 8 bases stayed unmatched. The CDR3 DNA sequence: TGTGCCAGCAGTGACCGAGACAGGGATCTTGGCTACACCTTC. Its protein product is CASSDRDRDLGYTF.

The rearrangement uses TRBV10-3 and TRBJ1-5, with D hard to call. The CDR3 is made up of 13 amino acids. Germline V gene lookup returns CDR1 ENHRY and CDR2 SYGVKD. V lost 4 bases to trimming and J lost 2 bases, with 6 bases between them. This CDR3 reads CAISGGGNQPQHF. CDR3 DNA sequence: TGTGCCATCAGTGGGGGAGGCAATCAGCCCCAGCATTTT.

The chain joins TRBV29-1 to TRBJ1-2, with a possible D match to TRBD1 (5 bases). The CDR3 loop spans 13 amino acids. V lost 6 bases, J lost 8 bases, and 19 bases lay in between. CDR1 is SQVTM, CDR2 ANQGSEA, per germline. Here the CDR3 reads CSVLGGALGGYTF. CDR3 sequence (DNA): TGCAGCGTCCTCGGCGGGGCTTTAGGGGGCTACACCTTC.

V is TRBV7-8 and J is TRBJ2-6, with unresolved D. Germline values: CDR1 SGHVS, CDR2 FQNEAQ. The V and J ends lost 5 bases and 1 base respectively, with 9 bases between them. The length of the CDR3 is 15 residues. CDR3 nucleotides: TGTGCCAGCAGCCAAACTCAATCTGGGGCCAACGTCCTGACTTTC. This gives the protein CASSQTQSGANVLTF.

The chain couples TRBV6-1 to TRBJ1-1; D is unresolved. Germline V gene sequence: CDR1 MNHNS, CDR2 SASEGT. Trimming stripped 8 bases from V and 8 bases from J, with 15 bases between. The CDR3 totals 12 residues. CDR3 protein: CASQFYGLEAFF. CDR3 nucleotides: TGTGCCAGCCAGTTTTACGGGTTGGAAGCTTTCTTT.

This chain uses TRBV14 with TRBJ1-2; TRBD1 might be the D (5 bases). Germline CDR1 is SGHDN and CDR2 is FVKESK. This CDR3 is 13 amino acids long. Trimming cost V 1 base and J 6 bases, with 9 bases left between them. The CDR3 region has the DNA TGTGCCAGCAGCCAAGGGCAGGGTCATGGCTACACCTTC. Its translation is CASSQGQGHGYTF.

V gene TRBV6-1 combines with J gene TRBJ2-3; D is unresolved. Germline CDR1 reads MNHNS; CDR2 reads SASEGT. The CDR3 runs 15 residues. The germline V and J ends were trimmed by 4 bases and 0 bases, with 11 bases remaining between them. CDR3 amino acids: CASSAPETSTDTQYF. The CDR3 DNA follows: TGTGCCAGCAGTGCACCGGAGACTAGCACAGATACGCAGTATTTT.

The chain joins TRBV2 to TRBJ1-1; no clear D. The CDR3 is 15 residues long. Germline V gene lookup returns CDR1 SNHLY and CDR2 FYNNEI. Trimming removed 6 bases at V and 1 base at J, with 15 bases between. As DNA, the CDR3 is TGTGCCAGCAGGGTGGAGACGGATGGGAACACTGAAGCTTTCTTT. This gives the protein CASRVETDGNTEAFF.

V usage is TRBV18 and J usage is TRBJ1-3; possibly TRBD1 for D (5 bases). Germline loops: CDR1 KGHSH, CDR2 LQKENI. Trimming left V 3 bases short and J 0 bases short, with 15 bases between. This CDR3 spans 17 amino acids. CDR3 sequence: CASSPRGDGASGNTIYF. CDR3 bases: TGTGCCAGCTCACCGCGCGGGGACGGTGCCTCTGGAAACACCATATATTTT.

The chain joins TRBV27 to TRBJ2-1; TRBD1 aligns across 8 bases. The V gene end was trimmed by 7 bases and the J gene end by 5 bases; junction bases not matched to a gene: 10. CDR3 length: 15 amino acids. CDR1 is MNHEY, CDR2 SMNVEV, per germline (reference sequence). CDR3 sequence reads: CASINGRGPDNEQFF. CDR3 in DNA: TGTGCCAGCATCAATGGCAGGGGGCCCGACAATGAGCAGTTCTTC.

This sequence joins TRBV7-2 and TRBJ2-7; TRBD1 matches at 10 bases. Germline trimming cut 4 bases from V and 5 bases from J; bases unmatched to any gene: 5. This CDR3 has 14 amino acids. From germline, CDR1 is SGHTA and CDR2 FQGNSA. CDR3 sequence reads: CASSSRDRGHEQYF. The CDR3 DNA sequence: TGTGCCAGCAGCTCCCGGGACAGGGGTCACGAGCAGTACTTC.

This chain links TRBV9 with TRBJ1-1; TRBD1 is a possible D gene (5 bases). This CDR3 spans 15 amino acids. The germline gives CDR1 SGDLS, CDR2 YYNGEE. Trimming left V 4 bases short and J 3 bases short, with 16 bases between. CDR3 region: CASSTTTEWDTEAFF. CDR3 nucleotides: TGTGCCAGCAGCACAACGACAGAGTGGGACACTGAAGCTTTCTTT.

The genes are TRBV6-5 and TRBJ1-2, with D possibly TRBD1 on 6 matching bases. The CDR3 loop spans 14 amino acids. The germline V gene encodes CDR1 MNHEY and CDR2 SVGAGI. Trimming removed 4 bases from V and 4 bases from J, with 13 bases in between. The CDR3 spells CASSSRGQVYGYTF. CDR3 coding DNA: TGTGCCAGCAGTTCACGGGGACAAGTCTATGGCTACACCTTC.

CDR3 coding DNA: TGCGCCAGCAGGCGGAGCAGGGGGACTGACAATGAGCAGTTCTTC. Protein product: CASRRSRGTDNEQFF. This chain links TRBV5-1 with TRBJ2-1, with TRBD1 as a possible D gene (7 bases). V shed 5 bases and J shed 5 bases, with 17 bases lying between them. The length of the CDR3 is 15 residues. The germline V gene has CDR1 SGHRS and CDR2 YFSETQ.

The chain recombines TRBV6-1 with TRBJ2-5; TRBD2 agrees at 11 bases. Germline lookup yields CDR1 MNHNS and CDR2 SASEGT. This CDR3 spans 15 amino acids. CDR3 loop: CASGRRTSGQETQYF. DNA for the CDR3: TGTGCGAGCGGGCGCCGGACTAGCGGGCAAGAGACCCAGTACTTC.

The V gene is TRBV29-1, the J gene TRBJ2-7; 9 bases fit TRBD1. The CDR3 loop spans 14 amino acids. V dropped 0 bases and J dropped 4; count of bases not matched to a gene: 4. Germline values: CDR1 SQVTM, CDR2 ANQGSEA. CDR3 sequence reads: CSVEDRGQGYEQYF. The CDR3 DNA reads TGCAGCGTTGAAGATCGGGGACAGGGATACGAGCAGTACTTC.

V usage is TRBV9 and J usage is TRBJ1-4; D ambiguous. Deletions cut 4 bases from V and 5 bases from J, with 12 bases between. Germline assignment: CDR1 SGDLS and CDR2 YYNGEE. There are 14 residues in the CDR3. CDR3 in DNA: TGTGCCAGCAGCTCCAACAGTCACAATGAAAAACTGTTTTTT. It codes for CASSSNSHNEKLFF.

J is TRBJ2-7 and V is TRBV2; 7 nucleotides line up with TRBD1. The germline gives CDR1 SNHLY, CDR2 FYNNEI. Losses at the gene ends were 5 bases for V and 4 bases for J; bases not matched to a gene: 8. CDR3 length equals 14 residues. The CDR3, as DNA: TGTGCCAGCAGTCCGGTTGCGGACAGGTACGAGCAGTACTTC. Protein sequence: CASSPVADRYEQYF.